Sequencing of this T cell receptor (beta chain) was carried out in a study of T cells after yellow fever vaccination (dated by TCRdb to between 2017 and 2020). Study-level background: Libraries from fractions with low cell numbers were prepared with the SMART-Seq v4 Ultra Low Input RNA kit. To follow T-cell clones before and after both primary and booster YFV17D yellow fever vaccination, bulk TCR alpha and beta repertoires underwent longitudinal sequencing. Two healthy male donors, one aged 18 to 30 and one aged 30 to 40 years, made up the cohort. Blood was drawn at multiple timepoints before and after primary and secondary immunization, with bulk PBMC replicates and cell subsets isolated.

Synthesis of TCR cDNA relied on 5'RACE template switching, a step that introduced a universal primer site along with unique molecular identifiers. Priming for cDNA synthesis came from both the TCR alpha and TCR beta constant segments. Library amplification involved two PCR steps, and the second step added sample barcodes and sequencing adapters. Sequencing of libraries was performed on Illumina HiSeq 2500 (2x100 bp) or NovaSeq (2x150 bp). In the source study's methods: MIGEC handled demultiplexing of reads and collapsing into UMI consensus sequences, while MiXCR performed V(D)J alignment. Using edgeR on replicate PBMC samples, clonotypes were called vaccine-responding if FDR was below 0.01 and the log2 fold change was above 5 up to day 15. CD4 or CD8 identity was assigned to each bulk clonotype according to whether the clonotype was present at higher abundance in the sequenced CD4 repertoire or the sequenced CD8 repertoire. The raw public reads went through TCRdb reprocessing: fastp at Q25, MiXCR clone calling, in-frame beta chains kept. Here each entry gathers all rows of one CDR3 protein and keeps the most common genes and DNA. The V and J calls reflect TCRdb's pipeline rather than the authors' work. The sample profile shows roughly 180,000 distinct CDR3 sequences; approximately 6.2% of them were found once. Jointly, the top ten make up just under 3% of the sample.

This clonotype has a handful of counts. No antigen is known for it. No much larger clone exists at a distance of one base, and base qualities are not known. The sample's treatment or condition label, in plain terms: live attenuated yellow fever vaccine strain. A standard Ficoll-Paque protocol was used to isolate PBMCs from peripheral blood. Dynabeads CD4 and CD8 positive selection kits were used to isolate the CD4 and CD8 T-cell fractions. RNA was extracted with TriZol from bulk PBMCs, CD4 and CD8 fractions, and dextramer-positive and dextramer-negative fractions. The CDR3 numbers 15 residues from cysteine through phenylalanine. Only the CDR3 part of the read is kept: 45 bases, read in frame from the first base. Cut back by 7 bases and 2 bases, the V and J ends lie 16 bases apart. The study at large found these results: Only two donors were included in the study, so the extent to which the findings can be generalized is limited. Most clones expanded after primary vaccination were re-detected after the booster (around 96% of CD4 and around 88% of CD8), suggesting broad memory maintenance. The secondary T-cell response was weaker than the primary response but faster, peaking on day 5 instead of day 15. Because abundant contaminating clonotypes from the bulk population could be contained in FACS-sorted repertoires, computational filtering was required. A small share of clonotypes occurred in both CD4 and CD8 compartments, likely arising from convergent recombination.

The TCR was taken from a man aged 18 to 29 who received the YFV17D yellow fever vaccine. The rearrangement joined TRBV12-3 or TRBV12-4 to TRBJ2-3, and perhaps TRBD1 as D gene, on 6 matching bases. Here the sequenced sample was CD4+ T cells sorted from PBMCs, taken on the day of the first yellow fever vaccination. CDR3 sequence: CASTTGHLNTDTQYF. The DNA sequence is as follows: TGTGCCAGCACCACGGGACACCTCAACACAGATACGCAGTATTTT.